The 25 T cell receptor beta chains below all came from one sample that was sequenced in a study of cytomegalovirus exposure and HLA in healthy donors. Produced via immunoSEQ multiplex PCR; TCRdb's table is partial and in-frame only. The sample holds about 49,000 clones, almost 95% seen once. Sequencing was performed on PBMCs. These receptor sequences come from a man between 18 and 29 years old in good health and CMV-seronegative.

This clone was detected only once. V and J are TRBV9 and TRBJ1-2; no firm D call. This CDR3 spans 16 amino acids. Germline V gene lookup returns CDR1 SGDLS and CDR2 YYNGEE. V was clipped by 0 bases and J by 2 bases, with 14 bases between them. In nucleotides, the CDR3 is TGTGCCAGCAGCGTAGGTCGAGACGGGTTAAACTATGGCTACACCTTC. It encodes CASSVGRDGLNYGYTF.

The V and J genes are TRBV11-1 and TRBJ2-5, with 12 bases aligning to TRBD1. Trimming removed 4 bases from V and 5 bases from J; junction bases left unmatched: 8. Germline loops: CDR1 SGHAT, CDR2 FQDESV (reference sequence). CDR3 length: 16 residues. For the CDR3, the DNA is TGTGCCAGCAGCTATCCCGGGACAGGGGGCTTTGAGACCCAGTACTTC. Its protein product is CASSYPGTGGFETQYF.

The CDR3 nucleotides read TGCGCCAGCAGTGAGGGTCTGACGGGAGAGTGGGGTGAGCAGTTCTTC. It specifies CASSEGLTGEWGEQFF. V usage is TRBV10-1 and J usage is TRBJ2-1; D perhaps matches TRBD2 (6 bases). V was clipped by 2 bases and J by 9 bases, with 20 bases between them. The CDR3 has 16 residues. Germline CDR1 WNHNN, CDR2 SYGVQD (reference sequence).

As DNA, the CDR3 is TGTGCCAGCAGGATGACTAGCGGGGACTACAATGAGCAGTTCTTC. It codes for CASRMTSGDYNEQFF. The J gene is TRBJ2-1, the V gene TRBV11-3; TRBD2 matches at 11 bases. CDR3 length: 15 residues. CDR1 and CDR2 (germline): SGHNT, YENEEA. J was trimmed by 3 bases and V by 6 bases; bases with no gene match: 4. The full variable domain, rest sourced from reference TRBV11-3 and TRBJ2-1, is EAGVVQSPRYKIIEKKQPVAFWCNPISGHNTLYWYLQNLGQGPELLIRYENEEAVDDSQLPKDRFSAERLKGVDSTLKIQPAELGDSAVYLCASRMTSGDYNEQFFGPGTRLTVL.

DNA of the CDR3: TGCGCCAGCAGCTTTAGCGGGGTGAACACCGGGGAGCTGTTTTTT. Translation gives CASSFSGVNTGELFF. The chain links TRBV5-1 to TRBJ2-2; TRBD2 agrees at 8 bases. The CDR3 consists of 15 residues. Germline V CDR1 and CDR2: SGHRS, YFSETQ. V lost 2 bases to trimming and J lost 1 base; unmatched junction nucleotides: 1.

The chain carries TRBV28 and TRBJ2-5; D perhaps matches TRBD1 (6 bases). The CDR3 is 13 residues long. Germline V gene lookup returns CDR1 MDHEN and CDR2 SYDVKM. The V end lost 5 bases, the J end lost 6 bases, and 13 bases lay between the germline ends. CDR3 in amino acids: CASSTHRVQTQYF. CDR3 bases: TGTGCCAGCAGTACCCACAGGGTACAGACCCAGTACTTC.

The rearrangement joins TRBV18 to TRBJ1-4; no clear D. The ends were cut back, 2 bases at V and 0 bases at J, with 13 bases in the middle. The CDR3 length is 17 residues. From germline, CDR1 is KGHSH and CDR2 LQKENI. This CDR3 reads CASSPEYRTTTNEKLFF. Written as DNA, the CDR3 is TGTGCCAGCTCACCAGAGTATCGGACTACAACTAATGAAAAACTGTTTTTT.

The V and J genes are TRBV30 and TRBJ1-5, with TRBD1 identical over 9 bases. V lost 3 bases and J lost 5; bases outside the gene matches: 5. CDR1 is GTSNPN and CDR2 is SVGIG in the germline V gene (reference sequence). This CDR3 region has 14 residues. The DNA of the CDR3 is TGTGCCTGGAGCACCGGACAGGGGTATCAGCCCCAGCATTTT. Translating gives CAWSTGQGYQPQHF.

The J gene is TRBJ1-1, the V gene TRBV29-1; D call uncertain. Trimming stripped 4 bases from V and 1 base from J, with 7 bases between. This CDR3 comprises 12 residues. CDR1 is SQVTM and CDR2 is ANQGSEA in the germline V gene. The CDR3 region is CSVVRRNTEAFF. The CDR3 DNA sequence: TGCAGCGTTGTCAGGCGGAACACTGAAGCTTTCTTT.

This clone has only a few counts. The rearrangement uses TRBV28 and TRBJ1-2; perhaps TRBD1 as D (5 bases). V lost 4 bases and J lost 8, with 14 bases in between. This CDR3 is built from 13 residues. Germline assignment: CDR1 MDHEN and CDR2 SYDVKM. This CDR3 is CASSSLGGRGYTF. CDR3 DNA: TGTGCCAGCAGTTCCCTGGGGGGGAGGGGCTACACCTTC.

This clone has a single count. This chain joins TRBV19 and TRBJ1-5, with D unresolved. The germline V gene encodes CDR1 LNHDA and CDR2 SQIVND (reference sequence). With 5 bases removed from V and 5 bases from J, the gap between germline ends came to 19 bases. The CDR3 spans 16 residues. The CDR3: CASSPSGGSVHQPQHF. The CDR3 nucleotides are TGTGCCAGTAGTCCCAGCGGAGGATCCGTGCATCAGCCCCAGCATTTT.

This chain links TRBV7-3 with TRBJ2-1; 9 bases fit TRBD2. Per the germline V gene, CDR1 is SGHTA and CDR2 is FQGTGA. CDR3 length: 13 residues. After removal of 0 bases from V and 12 bases from J, the junction contained 3 bases not matched to a gene. For the CDR3, the DNA is TGTGCCAGCAGCTTAACTAGCGGGAGTTTGCAGTTCTTC. Translation: CASSLTSGSLQFF.

The chain carries TRBV13 and TRBJ2-3; the match to TRBD2 covers 7 bases. Germline trimming cut 5 bases from V and 5 bases from J; bases unmatched to any gene: 7. This CDR3 spans 14 amino acids. Germline assignment: CDR1 PRHDT and CDR2 FYEKMQ (reference sequence). The CDR3 spells CASSPWTSGDTQYF. CDR3 nucleotide sequence: TGTGCCAGCAGCCCCTGGACTAGTGGAGATACGCAGTATTTT.

This rearrangement joins TRBV7-9 to TRBJ2-1, with TRBD2 matching 11 bases. V lost 5 bases to trimming and J lost 7 bases; unmatched junction nucleotides: 10. Germline loops: CDR1 SEHNR, CDR2 FQNEAQ (reference sequence). The CDR3 length is 16 residues. CDR3 sequence: CASSLSLAGANNEQFF. As DNA, the CDR3 is TGTGCCAGCAGCCTATCACTAGCGGGAGCGAATAATGAGCAGTTCTTC.

This rearrangement joins TRBV19 to TRBJ2-7, with 7 bases matching TRBD1. The CDR3 consists of 13 residues. CDR1 LNHDA and CDR2 SQIVND come from the germline V gene (reference sequence). V shed 10 bases, J shed 1 base, and the junction held 7 bases outside the gene matches. CDR3 in amino acids: CATQGDRSYEQYF. The CDR3, as DNA: TGTGCCACCCAGGGGGATCGATCCTACGAGCAGTACTTC.

The rearrangement links TRBV7-9 to TRBJ2-7, with a weak D call TRBD2 (6 bases). The CDR3 contains 14 residues. The germline CDR1 and CDR2 sequences are SEHNR and FQNEAQ (reference sequence). The germline V and J ends were trimmed by 2 bases and 1 base, with 9 bases remaining between them. The DNA of the CDR3 is TGTGCCAGCAGCTTACCCGGACTATCCTACGAGCAGTACTTC. This codes for CASSLPGLSYEQYF.

The chain carries TRBV19 and TRBJ2-1; D is possibly TRBD1 (5 bases). V was clipped by 3 bases and J by 2 bases, with 8 bases between them. Per germline, CDR1 LNHDA and CDR2 SQIVND (reference sequence). This CDR3 is built from 14 residues. DNA of the CDR3: TGTGCCAGTAGTATGGGCAGGGCCTACAATGAGCAGTTCTTC. Amino acids: CASSMGRAYNEQFF.

The chain is built from TRBV7-8 and TRBJ2-7; D is uncertain. CDR1 and CDR2 (germline): SGHVS, FQNEAQ. The CDR3 has 15 amino acids. V lost 3 bases to trimming and J lost 0 bases, with 12 bases between them. As DNA, the CDR3 is TGTGCCAGCAGCTTTCGGGTCGAGAGCTCCTACGAGCAGTACTTC. Protein sequence: CASSFRVESSYEQYF.

This clone was picked up a small number of times. The chain has TRBV27 and TRBJ2-7; 7 bases match TRBD1. The CDR3 has 15 amino acids. The V segment lost 5 bases and the J segment 4 bases; nucleotides outside the gene matches: 11. CDR1 and CDR2 (germline): MNHEY, SMNVEV (reference sequence). The CDR3 loop reads CASSTVTGTAYEQYF. In DNA, the CDR3 is TGTGCCAGCAGTACCGTGACAGGGACGGCTTACGAGCAGTACTTC.

The chain links TRBV11-3 to TRBJ2-2; a weak D match, TRBD1 (5 bases). CDR3 length: 14 residues. The V end lost 3 bases, the J end lost 5 bases, and 10 bases lay between the germline ends. The V gene's germline CDR1 is SGHNT and CDR2 YENEEA. The CDR3, as DNA: TGTGCCAGCAGCTTTAGGGGTGGGACCGGGGAGCTGTTTTTT. Its translation: CASSFRGGTGELFF.

The chain combines TRBV11-2 with TRBJ2-7, with a weak D call TRBD2 (5 bases). The ends were cut back, 5 bases at V and 4 bases at J, with 18 bases in the middle. Germline CDR1 and CDR2: SGHAT and FQNNGV. The CDR3 runs to 15 residues. CDR3 coding DNA: TGTGCCAGCAGCCTACCCTCAAAGAGCGGTTACGAGCAGTACTTC. It is translated as CASSLPSKSGYEQYF.

This chain joins TRBV10-3 and TRBJ2-3, with a possible D match to TRBD2 (5 bases). The ends were cut back, 0 bases at V and 2 bases at J, with 12 bases in the middle. CDR1 is ENHRY and CDR2 is SYGVKD in the germline V gene. The CDR3 length is 16 residues. The CDR3 spells CAISESISGYTDTQYF. CDR3 DNA: TGTGCCATCAGTGAGTCGATCAGCGGATACACAGATACGCAGTATTTT.

The chain joins TRBV19 to TRBJ2-2; no definite D call. Deletions cut 3 bases from V and 5 bases from J, with 7 bases between. Germline V CDR1 and CDR2: LNHDA, SQIVND (reference sequence). There are 13 residues in the CDR3. The CDR3 nucleotides read TGTGCCAGTAGTATTCCGTTTACCGGGGAGCTGTTTTTT. This codes for CASSIPFTGELFF.

This chain joins TRBV5-4 and TRBJ2-7; tentative D call: TRBD2 (7 bases). Trimming shortened V by 0 bases and J by 5 bases, and 18 bases separated the two germline ends. Germline V gene sequence: CDR1 SGHNT, CDR2 YYREEE (reference sequence). This CDR3 is built from 16 residues. CDR3 sequence reads: CASSLAGGGSGDEQYF. In DNA form, the CDR3 reads TGTGCCAGCAGCTTGGCCGGGGGCGGGAGTGGGGACGAGCAGTACTTC.

Concerning this clone itself: Additional DNA sequences in this sample encode the identical CDR3. The chain links TRBV21-1 to TRBJ2-7; TRBD2, as called in the table, went unchecked against the DNA. TRBV21-1 is termed a pseudogene. The CDR3 sequence is 15 residues long. This chain's CDR3 is CASSKRTSGSYEQYF. CDR3 nucleotides: TGTGCCAGCAGCAAACGGACTAGCGGATCCTACGAGCAGTACTTC.